This passage covers 29 T cell receptor beta chains from one sample sequenced in a study of graft-versus-host responses after intestinal transplantation (dated by TCRdb to 2020 to 2022). Dithiothreitol, EDTA incubations and collagenase D digestion were used to isolate intraepithelial and lamina propria lymphocytes from graft specimens. The library was generated by the immunoSEQ multiplex PCR assay. Here the immuneACCESS table is served through TCRdb, limited to in-frame sequences with V and J called. Missing clones are a known gap in these copies; in checked studies unresolved V genes cover under half, and the rest lacks a known reason. The sample has about 20,000 clones on record, approximately 70% of them singletons. The biggest ten clones account for approximately 8% of the sample. Material: ileum tissue, obtained about 20 days after intestinal transplant. Receptor source: a human patient who received an intestinal transplant, so some T cells may come from the graft donor.

J is TRBJ1-2 and V is TRBV7-3; D is ambiguous. V was pared by 5 bases and J by 4 bases, with 14 bases between. The germline gives CDR1 SGHTA, CDR2 FQGTGA. The CDR3 covers 14 residues. CDR3: CASSPWPSFYGYTF. The CDR3 coding sequence is TGTGCCAGCAGCCCTTGGCCCAGTTTCTATGGCTACACCTTC.

The chain uses TRBV7-9 and TRBJ1-6, with 12 bases matching TRBD1. CDR3 length: 16 residues. Looked up from germline, CDR1 is SEHNR and CDR2 is FQNEAQ (reference sequence). V was pared by 5 bases and J by 11 bases, with 10 bases of the junction left unmatched. CDR3 loop: CASSPRDRGREAPLHF. As DNA, the CDR3 is TGTGCCAGCAGCCCCCGGGACAGGGGGCGCGAGGCACCCCTCCACTTT.

The rearrangement uses TRBV19 and TRBJ2-7; weak D call: TRBD2 (6 bases). The germline V gene encodes CDR1 LNHDA and CDR2 SQIVND (reference sequence). The germline V and J ends were trimmed by 1 base and 1 base, with 14 bases remaining between them. CDR3 size: 16 residues. The CDR3 DNA is TGTGCCAGTAGTATAGGGGGACTGAGGGGATCCTACGAGCAGTACTTC. Encoded protein: CASSIGGLRGSYEQYF.

This clone qualifies as medium-sized. The chain is built from TRBV27 and TRBJ1-3; the D gene is possibly TRBD1 (6 bases). The CDR3 spans 13 residues. Germline loops: CDR1 MNHEY, CDR2 SMNVEV (reference sequence). V shed 3 bases and J shed 8 bases, with 11 bases lying between them. CDR3 residues: CASSFGRGHTIYF. The CDR3 DNA sequence: TGTGCCAGCAGTTTCGGCAGGGGACACACCATATATTTT.

The chain employs TRBV21-1 and TRBJ2-5; TRBD1, the table's D call, lacks a check against the DNA. TRBV21-1 is flagged as a pseudogene. The CDR3 runs 17 residues. The CDR3 is CASSKGATGPFQETQYF. CDR3 DNA sequence: TGTGCCAGCAGCAAAGGGGCGACAGGGCCTTTCCAAGAGACCCAGTACTTC.

The sample holds a few counts of this clone. This chain connects TRBV11-3 to TRBJ2-3; tentatively, D is TRBD2 (5 bases). Trimming took 10 bases from V and 1 from J, leaving 21 bases between them. Germline V gene sequence: CDR1 SGHNT, CDR2 YENEEA. The CDR3 contains 16 residues. CDR3 bases: TGTGCCACTACAATTGAGGGATCTGTTGGCACAGATACGCAGTATTTT. Its protein product is CATTIEGSVGTDTQYF.

This chain links TRBV7-9 with TRBJ2-1; 9 bases agree with TRBD2. The V segment lost 5 bases and the J segment 4 bases; nucleotides outside the gene matches: 6. CDR3 size: 15 residues. CDR1 and CDR2 from the germline V gene are SEHNR and FQNEAQ (reference sequence). The CDR3 region has the DNA TGTGCCAGCAGCGTAAGCGGGGGGCCATACAATGAGCAGTTCTTC. Protein product: CASSVSGGPYNEQFF. Full variable domain (outside the CDR3, taken from reference TRBV7-9 and TRBJ2-1): DTGVSQNPRHKITKRGQNVTFRCDPISEHNRLYWYRQTLGQGPEFLTYFQNEAQLEKSRLLSDRFSAERPKGSFSTLEIQRTEQGDSAMYLCASSVSGGPYNEQFFGPGTRLTVL.

This chain connects TRBV2 to TRBJ2-1, with D perhaps matching TRBD1 (5 bases). This CDR3 has 15 residues. Trimming pared 6 bases from V and 10 bases from J, leaving 22 bases between. CDR1 and CDR2 from the germline V gene are SNHLY and FYNNEI. In DNA form, the CDR3 reads TGTGCCAGCAGCGCAGGGTTCCTAAATACATTCGAGCAGTTCTTC. It encodes CASSAGFLNTFEQFF.

The CDR3 sequence is CATSRERAGGNQPQHF. The CDR3 DNA reads TGTGCCACCAGCAGAGAAAGGGCGGGGGGCAATCAGCCCCAGCATTTT. The V and J genes are TRBV15 and TRBJ1-5, with D possibly being TRBD1 (5 bases). The CDR3 is 16 amino acids. Trimming took 0 bases from V and 2 from J, leaving 11 bases between them. Germline V CDR1 and CDR2: LNHNV, YYDKDF (reference sequence).

The gene calls are TRBV9 and TRBJ1-2, with a weak D call TRBD1 (6 bases). The V end was cut by 2 bases, the J end by 3 bases, with 14 bases between. This CDR3 region has 15 residues. Germline CDR1 reads SGDLS; CDR2 reads YYNGEE. CDR3 residues: CASSVAQGGHYGYTF. CDR3 in DNA: TGTGCCAGCAGCGTTGCACAGGGTGGACACTATGGCTACACCTTC.

This chain joins TRBV6-5 and TRBJ1-1; possibly TRBD1 for D (5 bases). The CDR3 is made up of 14 amino acids. Germline CDR1 and CDR2: MNHEY and SVGAGI. V dropped 4 bases and J dropped 7 bases, with 16 bases sitting between them. In nucleotides, the CDR3 is TGTGCCAGCAGTTTTTGGCAGGGCCAGGGTGAAGCTTTCTTT. It specifies CASSFWQGQGEAFF.

The CDR3 reads CAWSVRGINSPLHF. The DNA of the CDR3 is TGTGCCTGGAGTGTACGGGGGATTAATTCACCCCTCCACTTT. The chain has TRBV30 and TRBJ1-6, with D possibly matching TRBD1 (5 bases). The CDR3 length is 14 residues. CDR1 is GTSNPN and CDR2 is SVGIG in the germline V gene (reference sequence). Trimming took off 0 bases at V and 6 bases at J, with 9 bases between the two ends. Looking up the rest from reference TRBV30 and TRBJ1-6 gives the full variable domain: SQTIHQWPATLVQPVGSPLSLECTVEGTSNPNLYWYRQAAGRGLQLLFYSVGIGQISSEVPQNLSASRPQDRQFILSSKKLLLSDSGFYLCAWSVRGINSPLHFGNGTRLTVT.

This clone was counted only a few times. The V call is TRBV27, the J call TRBJ1-5, with no clear D. This CDR3 region has 13 residues. CDR1 MNHEY and CDR2 SMNVEV come from the germline V gene (reference sequence). The V and J ends lost 6 bases and 4 bases respectively, with 10 bases between them. The CDR3 DNA is TGTGCCAGCAGCTATGGAGGGAATCAGCCCCAGCATTTT. It yields the protein CASSYGGNQPQHF.

The V and J genes are TRBV5-4 and TRBJ2-2; 14 bases map to TRBD2. The CDR3 sequence is 16 residues long. The V and J ends lost 3 bases and 7 bases, in that order; junction bases with no gene match: 5. Germline CDR1 reads SGHNT; CDR2 reads YYREEE (reference sequence). The CDR3 DNA follows: TGTGCCAGCAGCTGGGGGACTAGCGGGAGTCTCGGGGAGCTGTTTTTT. The encoded protein is CASSWGTSGSLGELFF. Full variable domain (rest looked up from reference TRBV5-4 and TRBJ2-2): ETGVTQSPTHLIKTRGQQVTLRCSSQSGHNTVSWYQQALGQGPQFIFQYYREEENGRGNFPPRFSGLQFPNYSSELNVNALELDDSALYLCASSWGTSGSLGELFFGEGSRLTVL.

V usage is TRBV30 and J usage is TRBJ1-3; D call uncertain. V gave up 0 bases and J gave up 0 bases, with 12 bases separating them. This CDR3 has 16 residues. Germline values: CDR1 GTSNPN, CDR2 SVGIG (reference sequence). This CDR3 reads CAWSVTHLSSGNTIYF. Here the CDR3 DNA reads TGTGCCTGGAGTGTAACCCACCTGAGCTCTGGAAACACCATATATTTT. Variable domain in full (rest from reference TRBV30 and TRBJ1-3): SQTIHQWPATLVQPVGSPLSLECTVEGTSNPNLYWYRQAAGRGLQLLFYSVGIGQISSEVPQNLSASRPQDRQFILSSKKLLLSDSGFYLCAWSVTHLSSGNTIYFGEGSWLTVV.

This sequence joins TRBV5-4 and TRBJ2-7; perhaps TRBD1 as D (5 bases). Germline V CDR1 and CDR2: SGHNT, YYREEE (reference sequence). V dropped 3 bases and J dropped 2 bases, with 12 bases sitting between them. This CDR3 spans 14 amino acids. The DNA for the CDR3 is TGTGCCAGCAGCTCTCTAGACAGCGCCTACGAGCAGTACTTC. Translating gives CASSSLDSAYEQYF.

The V and J genes are TRBV10-3 and TRBJ2-7; TRBD1 agrees at 8 bases. V lost 0 bases, J lost 4 bases, and 14 bases stayed unmatched. The CDR3 spans 18 residues. The germline gives CDR1 ENHRY, CDR2 SYGVKD. The CDR3: CAISESVIGDRTRYEQYF. The CDR3 bases are TGTGCCATCAGTGAGTCGGTCATCGGGGACAGGACCCGATACGAGCAGTACTTC.

The chain has TRBV7-8 and TRBJ1-2; no clear D gene. Germline CDR1 reads SGHVS; CDR2 reads FQNEAQ. The CDR3 runs 16 residues. The V gene lost 1 base and the J gene lost 5 bases, with 17 bases spanning the gap. The CDR3 DNA reads TGTGCCAGCAGCTTAGATTCCGTCGGGATTCCTTATGGCTACACCTTC. This encodes CASSLDSVGIPYGYTF.

The V gene is TRBV7-9, the J gene TRBJ1-5; D is ambiguous. Germline V gene lookup returns CDR1 SEHNR and CDR2 FQNEAQ (reference sequence). The CDR3 runs 12 residues. Between the trimmed V and J ends, which lost 5 bases and 7 bases, there was a span of 9 bases. In nucleotides, the CDR3 is TGTGCCAGCAGCAGAGCGACGCAGCCCCAGCATTTT. Encoded protein: CASSRATQPQHF.

This clone is medium-sized in the sample. The gene calls are TRBV6-1 and TRBJ1-2, with TRBD1 matching over 7 bases. The V gene's germline CDR1 is MNHNS and CDR2 SASEGT. The J segment lost 0 bases and the V segment lost 2 bases, leaving 3 bases of the junction unmatched. The CDR3 has 15 residues. Here the CDR3 DNA reads TGTGCCAGCAGTGAACGGGGGACAGCTAACTATGGCTACACCTTC. This gives the protein CASSERGTANYGYTF.

This chain links TRBV9 with TRBJ2-3; D unclear. This CDR3 spans 14 amino acids. The V end lost 3 bases, the J end lost 7 bases, and 15 bases lay between the germline ends. CDR1 and CDR2 (germline): SGDLS, YYNGEE. CDR3 nucleotides: TGTGCCAGCAGCGCCTACTCTGAGCGAAATACGCAGTATTTT. Encoded protein: CASSAYSERNTQYF. The full variable domain, with the rest looked up from reference TRBV9 and TRBJ2-3, is DSGVTQTPKHLITATGQRVTLRCSPRSGDLSVYWYQQSLDQGLQFLIQYYNGEERAKGNILERFSAQQFPDLHSELNLSSLELGDSALYFCASSAYSERNTQYFGPGTRLTVL.

There are a few counts of this clone. The chain carries TRBV6-5 and TRBJ1-2, with no clear D. Germline-derived CDR1 and CDR2 are MNHEY and SVGAGI. V was pared by 2 bases and J by 3 bases, with 7 bases between. This CDR3 is built from 13 residues. The chain's CDR3 is CASSYTPYYGYTF. The CDR3, as DNA: TGTGCCAGCAGTTACACACCTTACTATGGCTACACCTTC.

V usage is TRBV2 and J usage is TRBJ1-3; D call uncertain. The CDR3 runs 14 residues. From germline, CDR1 is SNHLY and CDR2 FYNNEI. With 7 bases removed from V and 8 bases from J, the gap between germline ends came to 18 bases. CDR3 sequence: CASNRVAGFDTIYF. CDR3 in DNA: TGTGCCAGCAACCGAGTGGCAGGTTTTGACACCATATATTTT.

This chain uses TRBV5-6 with TRBJ2-1; D remains unclear. Deletions cut 0 bases from V and 0 bases from J, with 16 bases between. This CDR3 spans 18 amino acids. The germline CDR1 and CDR2 sequences are SGHDT and YYEEEE. CDR3 protein: CASSLGLERHSSYNEQFF. The CDR3 DNA sequence: TGTGCCAGCAGCTTGGGCCTAGAGAGGCATAGCTCCTACAATGAGCAGTTCTTC.

The rearrangement uses TRBV10-1 and TRBJ2-1, with 11 nucleotides matching TRBD2. V was clipped by 3 bases and J by 4 bases; unmatched bases: 8. The CDR3 is made up of 17 amino acids. The germline V gene has CDR1 WNHNN and CDR2 SYGVQD (reference sequence). The CDR3 loop reads CASSDPLAGAPYNEQFF. CDR3 DNA: TGCGCCAGCAGTGACCCACTAGCGGGAGCGCCGTACAATGAGCAGTTCTTC.

This clone was detected a few times. The chain combines TRBV2 with TRBJ1-4, with a possible D match to TRBD1 (5 bases). CDR1 and CDR2 from the germline V gene are SNHLY and FYNNEI. V lost 5 bases and J lost 3, with 16 bases in between. The CDR3 is made up of 16 amino acids. The DNA for the CDR3 is TGTGCCAGCAGTACCGGGGGGTTTATCTCTAATGAAAAACTGTTTTTT. Amino acids: CASSTGGFISNEKLFF.

V gene TRBV6-6 combines with J gene TRBJ2-5; TRBD2 agrees at 11 bases. Trimming at V came to 2 bases and at J to 4 bases, leaving 6 bases not matched to a gene. From germline, CDR1 is MNHNY and CDR2 SVGAGI (reference sequence). The CDR3 length is 16 residues. This CDR3 is CASSYVAGGPGETQYF. Written as DNA, the CDR3 is TGTGCCAGCAGTTACGTAGCGGGGGGGCCGGGAGAGACCCAGTACTTC.

The chain employs TRBV4-1 and TRBJ2-7, with D uncertain. V lost 0 bases, J lost 0 bases, and 9 bases lay in between. This CDR3 comprises 15 residues. Per the germline V gene, CDR1 is MGHRA and CDR2 is YSYEKL. The CDR3 is CASSQEAFSSYEQYF. For the CDR3, the DNA is TGCGCCAGCAGCCAAGAGGCCTTCAGCTCCTACGAGCAGTACTTC.

The rearrangement links TRBV11-2 to TRBJ1-5, with D maybe TRBD1 (6 bases). V was shortened by 5 bases and J by 0 bases, with 11 bases between the two germline ends. The V gene's germline CDR1 is SGHAT and CDR2 FQNNGV. This CDR3 is built from 15 residues. The CDR3 DNA reads TGTGCCAGCAGCCGTACAGGGAATAGCAATCAGCCCCAGCATTTT. Translation: CASSRTGNSNQPQHF.